This T cell receptor beta chain came from a study of blood T cell repertoires in COVID-19. Study information: Specimens from acute and convalescent COVID-19 originated in the United States, Italy and Spain. T cells, B-cell-depleted T cells, or PBMCs supplied cDNA or gDNA.

V gave up 6 bases and J gave up 6 bases; unmatched junction bases: 5. The CDR3 sequence is 13 residues long. Germline CDR1 and CDR2: LGHDT and YNNKEL (reference sequence). Original methodology: Estimation of nucleated cell counts was performed using reference gene primer amplification. The data were produced by immunoSEQ multiplex PCR, yet TCRdb's version contains in-frame clones alone and is incomplete. The DNA was the basis for D and trimming; V, J and clone size are from that table. The sample lists about 37,000 clones, roughly nine tenths occurring once. The receptor comes from a human donor in a cohort sampled during active COVID-19. This sequence joins TRBV3-1 (or the pseudogene TRBV3-2) and TRBJ1-1; 9 bases are shared with TRBD1. Material for sequencing was peripheral blood. The CDR3 protein is CASSGQGRAEAFF. The CDR3 DNA follows: TGTGCCAGCAGTGGACAGGGGAGGGCTGAAGCTTTCTTT.